This TCR beta chain was identified in a study of spatial heterogeneity in lung cancer (dated 2019 in TCRdb). Describing the broader study: More beta-chain than alpha-chain transcripts were consistently detected, likely reflecting higher beta-chain transcript abundance. In the raw uncorrected reads, each unique combination of TCR and UMI appeared more than ten times on average. The study quantitatively compared TCR alpha and beta repertoires across multiple tumor regions, matched nontumor lung and blood in non-small cell lung cancer. The study linked features of the TCR repertoire to counts of nonsynonymous mutations, which were determined by whole-exome sequencing of tumor tissue. At surgery, some 220 tumor regions, 61 to 75 matched nontumor lung samples and more than 50 PBMC samples were TCR-sequenced for both alpha and beta chains.

The time point label, read with the paper, signifies: sample taken at primary tumor resection. Whole RNA extracted from tumor and nontumor lung tissue, or from cryopreserved PBMC samples, was used for TCR sequencing without cell sorting. The donors were approximately 70 patients from the lung TRACERx cohort who had early-stage, untreated non-small cell lung cancer. A patient was chosen for TCR sequencing only when enough RNA was available from at least two tumor regions. V has 1 base trimmed and J has 2 bases trimmed; junction bases matching no gene number 8. CDR1 and CDR2 were assigned from the germline V gene (reference sequence) as SEHNR and FQNEAQ. Taken from cysteine to phenylalanine, the CDR3 has 17 residues. Only the CDR3 part of the read is kept: 51 bases, read in frame from the first base. Broader findings and caveats from the paper: Confirming at a functional level the hypothesis that regional TCRs recognize regional mutations was considered to require additional single-cell paired TCR alpha and beta sequencing. Ubiquitous expanded tumor TCRs were detected in blood more often at tumor resection than at routine follow-up.

Library method: 5' RACE. This sample was sequenced with a NextSeq 500. The TCR library protocol attached a unique molecular identifier to each TCR cDNA molecule to allow correction of PCR and sequencing errors. Turning to the authors' computational methods: Decombinator tools were used for TCR identification, UMI-based error correction and CDR3 extraction. Expanded TCRs were defined as those above a frequency of 2 per 1,000, corresponding to the top 1% of the tumor frequency distribution. Renyi diversity was calculated using the R vegan package after each repertoire was subsampled 100 times to 5,000 TCRs. CDR3 similarity networks were built from amino acid triplet string-kernel similarity, connecting CDR3s with pairwise similarity above 0.82. The public reads were run again by TCRdb, first through fastp at Q25 and then through MiXCR, and only productive beta chains were kept. Rows with a matching CDR3 protein are joined into one entry that keeps the most common DNA and genes. These V and J calls are TCRdb output, not the study's own analysis. Across this sample there are 39,000 or so distinct CDR3 sequences, with roughly 8% seen only once. The ten top clones hold approximately 30% of the sample.

This clonotype showed up many times. Which antigen it targets is not known. The sample holds no much larger clone one base away, and base qualities are not on file. Recombination linked TRBV7-9 to TRBJ2-5; TRBD2 matches 9 bases in the middle. Here the sequenced sample was PBMCs, taken at surgery. The TCR was taken from a male donor with early-stage non-small cell lung cancer. The DNA reads as follows: TGTGCCAGCAGCTTAGGAATTGCTAGCGGGGCACAAGAGACCCAGTACTTC. Its coded protein is CASSLGIASGAQETQYF.